What follows are 11 T cell receptor beta chains derived from one specimen sequenced in a study of CD8 T cells in Susac syndrome. With random hexamers, about 0.45 to 1 ug RNA was reverse transcribed. TCRdb re-called the immunoSEQ multiplex PCR reads with MiXCR, one entry per CDR3 protein. The table includes about 430,000 distinct CDR3 sequences, roughly 85% detected once. Source material: CD8+ T cells from PBMCs. These receptor sequences come from a human donor with multiple sclerosis.

This clonotype showed up just once. Because the CDR3's place on the DNA is in doubt, the DNA is left out and the CDR3 is given as listed by TCRdb. This rearrangement joins TRBV7-5 to TRBJ2-1; the tabulated D call, TRBD2, remains unverified against the DNA. TRBV7-5 is an annotated pseudogene. The CDR3 length is 23 residues, termini included. The CDR3 region is CISVPEAPRRLAGGPRAYNEQFF.

V usage is TRBV15 and J usage is TRBJ2-5; unclear D gene. The CDR3 is made up of 14 amino acids. Trimming took off 1 base at V and 4 bases at J, with 10 bases between the two ends. The V gene's germline CDR1 is LNHNV and CDR2 YYDKDF (reference sequence). CDR3 residues: CATSRVGGPETQYF. In DNA, the CDR3 is TGTGCCACCAGCAGAGTTGGCGGCCCAGAGACCCAGTACTTC.

This clonotype has only one observation. V gene TRBV19 combines with J gene TRBJ2-1; TRBD2 matches 11 bases. The length of the CDR3 is 15 residues. Germline-derived CDR1 and CDR2 are LNHDA and SQIVND (reference sequence). V lost 7 bases and J lost 0; bases outside the gene matches: 2. The DNA for the CDR3 is TGTGCCAGTACCACTAGCGGGAGCTCCTACAATGAGCAGTTCTTC. Amino acid sequence: CASTTSGSSYNEQFF.

The chain recombines TRBV4-1 with TRBJ1-1; no clear D. This CDR3 is built from 11 residues. Germline V lookup: CDR1 MGHRA, CDR2 YSYEKL. V gave up 6 bases and J gave up 6 bases, with 8 bases separating them. The CDR3 protein is CASRGASEAFF. DNA for the CDR3: TGCGCCAGCAGGGGCGCCTCTGAAGCTTTCTTT.

The rearrangement joins TRBV10-2 to TRBJ1-1, with 8 nucleotides matching TRBD1. The germline V gene encodes CDR1 WSHSY and CDR2 SAAADI. The length of the CDR3 is 13 residues. V shed 5 bases and J 8 bases; nucleotides not matched to a gene: 7. CDR3 nucleotides: TGCGCCAGCAGTCCCCCGACAGGGGCAGAAGCTTTCTTT. Translating gives CASSPPTGAEAFF.

V is TRBV6-4 and J is TRBJ2-3; unclear D gene. The CDR3 is 15 amino acids. V lost 6 bases, J lost 4 bases, and 17 bases lay in between. Germline-derived CDR1 and CDR2 are MRHNA and SNTAGT. CDR3 sequence: CASSDTRGGADTQYF. The CDR3 bases are TGTGCCAGCAGCGACACCCGCGGTGGGGCAGATACGCAGTATTTT.

V and J are TRBV13 and TRBJ2-7; 8 positions agree with TRBD2. V was clipped by 5 bases and J by 7 bases; unmatched bases: 7. CDR3 size: 13 residues. Per germline, CDR1 PRHDT and CDR2 FYEKMQ (reference sequence). CDR3: CASSPREGGEQYF. Written as DNA, the CDR3 is TGTGCCAGCAGCCCTCGGGAGGGGGGAGAGCAGTACTTC.

The chain links TRBV4-1 to TRBJ2-1; 7 nucleotides match TRBD2. The germline V gene has CDR1 MGHRA and CDR2 YSYEKL. This CDR3 region has 14 residues. Germline trimming cut 1 base from V and 8 bases from J; bases unmatched to any gene: 5. DNA of the CDR3: TGCGCCAGCAGCCAAGTGGGGGGGGTCGATGAGCAGTTCTTC. The encoded protein is CASSQVGGVDEQFF.

The rearrangement uses TRBV5-4 and TRBJ2-1, with 10 nucleotides matching TRBD2. Germline V gives CDR1 SGHNT, CDR2 YYREEE (reference sequence). Trimming cost V 4 bases and J 10 bases; bases outside gene matches: 11. The CDR3 spans 15 residues. The CDR3 here is CASSAHSGGPGEQFF. The CDR3 DNA is TGTGCCAGCAGCGCACATAGCGGGGGGCCAGGGGAGCAGTTCTTC.

The V gene is TRBV5-1, the J gene TRBJ2-5; D gene unclear. V was pared by 5 bases and J by 2 bases, with 10 bases between. The CDR3 totals 13 residues. Germline loops: CDR1 SGHRS, CDR2 YFSETQ. The CDR3 DNA reads TGCGCCAGCAGAGGAGAGATGCAAGAGACCCAGTACTTC. This codes for CASRGEMQETQYF.

The V call is TRBV30, the J call TRBJ2-7; possible D gene TRBD1, 8 bases. The CDR3 has 14 amino acids. Germline V lookup: CDR1 GTSNPN, CDR2 SVGIG (reference sequence). Trimming removed 0 bases from V and 3 bases from J, with 12 bases in between. CDR3 region: CAWSVHRGGYEQYF. In DNA form, the CDR3 reads TGTGCCTGGAGTGTACACAGGGGGGGCTACGAGCAGTACTTC.